The 9 T cell receptor beta chains below come from one sample, sequenced in a study of cytomegalovirus exposure and HLA in healthy donors. With 60 Vbeta and 13 Jbeta primers, the PCR was carried out. Sequencing was performed with immunoSEQ multiplex PCR; in TCRdb, only in-frame clones are kept and a portion is missing. The table has approximately 85,000 clones, about four fifths seen once. The sequencing input was PBMCs. The receptors come from a man over 45 in good health and CMV-seropositive.

V usage is TRBV25-1 and J usage is TRBJ2-4; D is perhaps TRBD2 (5 bases). V was trimmed by 5 bases and J by 3 bases, leaving 17 bases between them. The CDR3 consists of 16 residues. CDR1 MGHDK and CDR2 SYGVNS come from the germline V gene. This CDR3 reads CASSPPGRTDKNIQYF. CDR3 nucleotides: TGTGCCAGCAGTCCACCTGGCCGGACTGACAAAAACATTCAGTACTTC.

This chain links TRBV7-2 with TRBJ1-5; D is unresolved. Germline CDR1 reads SGHTA; CDR2 reads FQGNSA. The CDR3 runs 13 residues. Deletions cut 4 bases from V and 6 bases from J, with 10 bases between. As DNA, the CDR3 is TGTGCCAGCAGCTCGCCCAACGGTCAGCCCCAGCATTTT. Protein sequence: CASSSPNGQPQHF. The complete variable domain, with remaining parts taken from reference TRBV7-2 and TRBJ1-5, reads GAGVSQSPSNKVTEKGKDVELRCDPISGHTALYWYRQSLGQGLEFLIYFQGNSAPDKSGLPSDRFSAERTGGSVSTLTIQRTQQEDSAVYLCASSSPNGQPQHFGDGTRLSIL.

The CDR3 nucleotides read TGCGCCAGCAGCCAAGATCTTAGCAATCAGCCCCAGCATTTT. This codes for CASSQDLSNQPQHF. The chain uses TRBV4-3 and TRBJ1-5; D remains unclear. Per the germline V gene, CDR1 is LGHNA and CDR2 is YSLEER. The CDR3 runs to 14 residues. V was shortened by 0 bases and J by 0 bases, with 3 bases between the two germline ends.

V gene TRBV2 combines with J gene TRBJ1-5, with D perhaps TRBD1 (5 bases). The germline CDR1 and CDR2 sequences are SNHLY and FYNNEI. V was pared by 0 bases and J by 0 bases, with 12 bases between. The CDR3 runs 17 residues. The DNA for the CDR3 is TGTGCCAGCAGTGAAGCAGGAGACGGACATAGCAATCAGCCCCAGCATTTT. Encoded protein: CASSEAGDGHSNQPQHF. Based on the CDR3 plus reference TRBV2 and TRBJ1-5, the full variable domain is EPEVTQTPSHQVTQMGQEVILRCVPISNHLYFYWYRQILGQKVEFLVSFYNNEISEKSEIFDDQFSVERPDGSNFTLKIRSTKLEDSAMYFCASSEAGDGHSNQPQHFGDGTRLSIL.

The V call is TRBV6-5, the J call TRBJ2-7; possibly TRBD2 for D (5 bases). The germline CDR1 and CDR2 sequences are MNHEY and SVGAGI. This CDR3 has 13 amino acids. V shed 6 bases and J shed 4 bases, with 13 bases lying between them. For the CDR3, the DNA is TGTGCCAGCAGCTATCGGGGTGAATACGAGCAGTACTTC. It specifies CASSYRGEYEQYF.

The gene calls are TRBV5-4 and TRBJ1-2; tentative D call: TRBD1 (6 bases). This CDR3 region has 15 residues. Trimming left V 4 bases short and J 5 bases short, with 18 bases between. The V gene's germline CDR1 is SGHNT and CDR2 YYREEE (reference sequence). CDR3 in DNA: TGTGCCAGCAGCCAAGCCCCGGGACAAGATTATGGCTACACCTTC. Translation: CASSQAPGQDYGYTF.

V gene TRBV6-4 combines with J gene TRBJ1-2, with TRBD1 as a possible D gene (6 bases). This CDR3 region has 13 residues. The germline V gene has CDR1 MRHNA and CDR2 SNTAGT. With 4 bases removed from V and 4 bases from J, the gap between germline ends came to 10 bases. The CDR3 DNA reads as TGTGCCAGCAGTGTGGACAGTGGCTATGGCTACACCTTC. Translation: CASSVDSGYGYTF.

The chain couples TRBV7-2 to TRBJ2-3; D uncertain. Trimming took 3 bases from V and 2 from J, leaving 15 bases between them. In germline, CDR1 is SGHTA, CDR2 FQGNSA. The CDR3 covers 16 residues. Here the CDR3 DNA reads TGTGCCAGCAGCTTTGGCTTTGGCGGTCTCACAGATACGCAGTATTTT. This codes for CASSFGFGGLTDTQYF.

The rearrangement uses TRBV10-1 and TRBJ1-2; 7 nucleotides line up with TRBD1. The CDR3 is 13 residues long. V dropped 5 bases and J dropped 1; count of bases not matched to a gene: 1. Germline V gene lookup returns CDR1 WNHNN and CDR2 SYGVQD (reference sequence). The CDR3 reads CASSRDSNYGYTF. The CDR3 DNA sequence: TGCGCCAGCAGTAGGGACAGTAACTATGGCTACACCTTC.